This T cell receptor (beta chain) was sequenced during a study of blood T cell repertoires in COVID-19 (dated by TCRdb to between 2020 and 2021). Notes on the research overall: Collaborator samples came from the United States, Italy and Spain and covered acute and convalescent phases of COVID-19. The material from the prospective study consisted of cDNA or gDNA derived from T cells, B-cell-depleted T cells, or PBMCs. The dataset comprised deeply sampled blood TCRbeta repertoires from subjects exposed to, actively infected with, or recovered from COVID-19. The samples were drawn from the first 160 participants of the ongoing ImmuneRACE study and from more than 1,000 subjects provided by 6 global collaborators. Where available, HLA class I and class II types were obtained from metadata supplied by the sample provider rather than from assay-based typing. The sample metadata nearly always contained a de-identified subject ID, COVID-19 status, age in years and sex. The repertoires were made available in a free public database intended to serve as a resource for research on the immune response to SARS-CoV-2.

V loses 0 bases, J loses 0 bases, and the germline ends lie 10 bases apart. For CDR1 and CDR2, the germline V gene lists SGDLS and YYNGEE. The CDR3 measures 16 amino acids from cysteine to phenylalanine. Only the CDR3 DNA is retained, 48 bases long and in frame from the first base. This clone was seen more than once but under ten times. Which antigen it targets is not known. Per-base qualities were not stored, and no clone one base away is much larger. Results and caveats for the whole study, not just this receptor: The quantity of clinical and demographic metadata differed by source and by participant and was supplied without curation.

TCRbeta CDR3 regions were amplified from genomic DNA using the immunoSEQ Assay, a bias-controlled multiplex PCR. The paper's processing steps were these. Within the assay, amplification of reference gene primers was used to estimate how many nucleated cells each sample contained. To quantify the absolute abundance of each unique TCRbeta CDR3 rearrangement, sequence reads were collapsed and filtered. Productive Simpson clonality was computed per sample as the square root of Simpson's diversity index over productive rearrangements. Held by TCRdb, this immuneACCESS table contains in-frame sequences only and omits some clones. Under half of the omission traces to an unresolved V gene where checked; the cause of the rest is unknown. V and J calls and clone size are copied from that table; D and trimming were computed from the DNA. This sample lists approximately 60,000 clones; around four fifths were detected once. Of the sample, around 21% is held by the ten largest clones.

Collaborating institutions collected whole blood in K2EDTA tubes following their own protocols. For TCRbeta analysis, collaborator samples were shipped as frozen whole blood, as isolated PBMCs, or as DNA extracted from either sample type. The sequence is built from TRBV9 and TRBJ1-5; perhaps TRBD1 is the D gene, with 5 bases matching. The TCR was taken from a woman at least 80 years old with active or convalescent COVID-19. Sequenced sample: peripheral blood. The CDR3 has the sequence CASSVVRDYSNQPQHF. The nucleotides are TGTGCCAGCAGCGTAGTTAGGGACTATAGCAATCAGCCCCAGCATTTT.